This TCR beta chain was sequenced for a study of glioma-infiltrating T cells. At least ten counts were recorded for this clonotype. Using RNA template, CDR3s of TCR alpha and beta were amplified with iRepertoire arm-PCR. TCRdb independently ran MiXCR on the multiplex PCR reads; one entry per CDR3 protein. The data show 150,000 to 200,000 distinct CDR3 sequences, with about 31% seen just once and just over 20% held by the top ten. The sample taken for sequencing was glioma tissue, nonneoplastic brain tissue, or PBMCs (not recorded which). The clonotype originates from a human donor with low-grade glioma or glioblastoma, undergoing nonglioma brain surgery, or in good health (not recorded which).

As DNA, the CDR3 is TGTGCCAGCAGTGCCGGGACAGGGGGCTATGAGCAGTTCTTC. Its protein product is CASSAGTGGYEQFF. V is TRBV27 and J is TRBJ2-1; 12 bases map to TRBD1. V was clipped by 5 bases and J by 8 bases; unmatched bases: 4. This CDR3 has 14 amino acids. The germline V gene encodes CDR1 MNHEY and CDR2 SMNVEV (reference sequence).